The 18 T cell receptor beta chains given below trace back to one sample, sequenced in a study of TIL therapy for anti-PD-1-resistant metastatic lung cancer. Described time point: pre-treatment sample, taken before nivolumab and TIL therapy. This was the immunoSEQ v3 assay. The protocol was immunoSEQ multiplex PCR, while the TCRdb copy is restricted to in-frame clones and leaves out a portion. Altogether about 32,000 clones are present, about 79% being singletons, with the ten largest covering 2.5% to 3%. The starting material was blood, obtained at baseline. These receptors originate from a woman between 30 and 80 years old with non-small cell lung cancer.

The rearrangement links TRBV5-1 to TRBJ2-5; 14 bases map to TRBD2. Germline CDR1 is SGHRS and CDR2 is YFSETQ. The CDR3 has 21 residues. After removal of 3 bases from V and 2 bases from J, the junction contained 18 bases not matched to a gene. This chain's CDR3 is CASSSPSGTSGSKRGQETQYF. CDR3 bases: TGCGCCAGCAGCTCGCCATCCGGGACTAGCGGGAGTAAGAGGGGGCAAGAGACCCAGTACTTC.

The count of this clone is one. The CDR3 sequence: CASSQDSDRGGYGYTF. CDR3 DNA: TGTGCCAGCAGCCAAGATTCGGACAGGGGGGGGTATGGCTACACCTTC. This chain links TRBV4-2 with TRBJ1-2; 10 bases agree with TRBD1. The CDR3 loop spans 16 amino acids. Trimming at V came to 0 bases and at J to 5 bases, leaving 6 bases not matched to a gene. In germline, CDR1 is LGHNA, CDR2 YNFKEQ.

This clone appeared a single time. The J gene is TRBJ2-1, the V gene TRBV7-9; D is undetermined. The CDR3 has 12 residues. Germline-derived CDR1 and CDR2 are SEHNR and FQNEAQ (reference sequence). Trimming took 6 bases from V and 6 from J, leaving 9 bases between them. The DNA for the CDR3 is TGTGCCAGCAGATTCTTGCTCAATGAGCAGTTCTTC. Its translation: CASRFLLNEQFF.

The DNA for the CDR3 is TGTGCCAGCAGTGTTTTCGGGGGGGAGACCCAGTACTTC. Translation: CASSVFGGETQYF. This chain joins TRBV6-1 and TRBJ2-5, with 7 bases identical to TRBD2. Unmatched junction bases numbered 4, after V lost 4 bases and J lost 5 bases. The CDR3 covers 13 residues. Per germline, CDR1 MNHNS and CDR2 SASEGT.

This chain uses TRBV30 with TRBJ2-3, with TRBD2 as a possible D gene (6 bases). CDR1 and CDR2 from the germline V gene are GTSNPN and SVGIG (reference sequence). Trimming pared 1 base from V and 7 bases from J, leaving 9 bases between. The CDR3 contains 12 residues. The DNA of the CDR3 is TGTGCCTGGAGTGAAGGGAGGAATACGCAGTATTTT. Residues: CAWSEGRNTQYF. The full variable domain, in which reference TRBV30 and TRBJ2-3 provide the parts outside the CDR3, is SQTIHQWPATLVQPVGSPLSLECTVEGTSNPNLYWYRQAAGRGLQLLFYSVGIGQISSEVPQNLSASRPQDRQFILSSKKLLLSDSGFYLCAWSEGRNTQYFGPGTRLTVL.

In DNA, the CDR3 is TGTGCCAGCAGTGCCCTTGCCTACACCGGGGAGCTGTTTTTT. This encodes CASSALAYTGELFF. V gene TRBV6-4 combines with J gene TRBJ2-2; D uncertain. From germline, CDR1 is MRHNA and CDR2 SNTAGT. This CDR3 comprises 14 residues. V was clipped by 4 bases and J by 3 bases, with 9 bases between them.

The V gene is TRBV7-8, the J gene TRBJ2-7, with TRBD2 matching 12 bases. This CDR3 comprises 16 residues. V lost 5 bases and J lost 1; bases outside the gene matches: 6. The V gene's germline CDR1 is SGHVS and CDR2 FQNEAQ. The CDR3: CASSPTSGRLSYEQYF. In nucleotides, the CDR3 is TGTGCCAGCAGCCCGACTAGCGGGAGACTGTCCTACGAGCAGTACTTC.

This chain uses TRBV5-1 with TRBJ2-3, with no clear D. V lost 0 bases to trimming and J lost 11 bases, with 7 bases between them. The germline CDR1 and CDR2 sequences are SGHRS and YFSETQ. The CDR3 runs to 11 residues. CDR3 loop: CASSLVIEQYF. The DNA of the CDR3 is TGCGCCAGCAGCTTGGTTATAGAGCAGTATTTT. The variable domain in full, completed from reference TRBV5-1 and TRBJ2-3, reads KAGVTQTPRYLIKTRGQQVTLSCSPISGHRSVSWYQQTPGQGLQFLFEYFSETQRNKGNFPGRFSGRQFSNSRSEMNVSTLELGDSALYLCASSLVIEQYFGPGTRLTVL.

This sequence joins TRBV27 and TRBJ2-3; TRBD2 matches 8 bases. Germline trimming cut 2 bases from V and 0 bases from J; bases unmatched to any gene: 7. The CDR3 has 17 residues. Looked up from germline, CDR1 is MNHEY and CDR2 is SMNVEV (reference sequence). The CDR3 loop is CASSLRGGAASTDTQYF. CDR3 DNA: TGTGCCAGCAGTTTACGGGGGGGGGCGGCTAGCACAGATACGCAGTATTTT.

This sequence joins TRBV18 and TRBJ1-2, with 9 positions matching TRBD1. V trimming: 5 bases; J trimming: 6 bases; junction bases outside the gene matches: 4. Germline V gives CDR1 KGHSH, CDR2 LQKENI. CDR3 length equals 13 residues. CDR3 coding DNA: TGTGCCAGCTCAGGGACAGGGAGCCATGGCTACACCTTC. Amino acid sequence: CASSGTGSHGYTF.

The J gene is TRBJ1-1, the V gene TRBV9, with D perhaps TRBD1 (5 bases). V lost 3 bases to trimming and J lost 4 bases, with 10 bases between them. The CDR3 totals 13 residues. Germline CDR1 and CDR2: SGDLS and YYNGEE. CDR3 sequence reads: CASSAGRGTEAFF. CDR3 coding DNA: TGTGCCAGCAGCGCAGGGCGGGGCACTGAAGCTTTCTTT.

V usage is TRBV27 and J usage is TRBJ1-1; D is perhaps TRBD1 (5 bases). Trimming took off 3 bases at V and 1 base at J, with 9 bases between the two ends. Germline CDR1 reads MNHEY; CDR2 reads SMNVEV (reference sequence). This CDR3 region has 14 residues. The CDR3 is CASSLWQGNTEAFF. CDR3 coding DNA: TGTGCCAGCAGTTTGTGGCAGGGGAACACTGAAGCTTTCTTT.

This chain uses TRBV5-4 with TRBJ1-1; TRBD1 might be the D (6 bases). V was trimmed by 5 bases and J by 2 bases, leaving 13 bases between them. The CDR3 is 14 residues long. Germline values: CDR1 SGHNT, CDR2 YYREEE (reference sequence). In DNA form, the CDR3 reads TGTGCCAGCAGACAGAAACAGGGTAACACTGAAGCTTTCTTT. Residues: CASRQKQGNTEAFF. Looking up the rest from reference TRBV5-4 and TRBJ1-1 gives the full variable domain: ETGVTQSPTHLIKTRGQQVTLRCSSQSGHNTVSWYQQALGQGPQFIFQYYREEENGRGNFPPRFSGLQFPNYSSELNVNALELDDSALYLCASRQKQGNTEAFFGQGTRLTVV.

V gene TRBV14 combines with J gene TRBJ2-3; D perhaps matches TRBD2 (5 bases). The ends were cut back, 1 base at V and 3 bases at J, with 8 bases in the middle. The germline gives CDR1 SGHDN, CDR2 FVKESK. CDR3 size: 14 residues. The CDR3 DNA follows: TGTGCCAGCAGCCAAGTTGGCGGGACAGATACGCAGTATTTT. It translates to CASSQVGGTDTQYF.

The chain combines TRBV19 with TRBJ1-5; 10 positions agree with TRBD1. The CDR3 has 15 amino acids. The trim removed 1 base at V and 7 bases at J, leaving 4 bases unmatched. CDR1 and CDR2 (germline): LNHDA, SQIVND (reference sequence). CDR3 DNA: TGTGCCAGTAGTATAGGGACAGGGGGAGGACAGCCCCAGCATTTT. Translating gives CASSIGTGGGQPQHF.

This clone appeared once. The rearrangement links TRBV5-4 to TRBJ1-1, with no clear D. The CDR3 contains 14 residues. The germline gives CDR1 SGHNT, CDR2 YYREEE (reference sequence). Trimming cost V 4 bases and J 6 bases, with 16 bases left between them. CDR3 sequence (DNA): TGTGCCAGCAGCCCACCGTCAGGTGGGCCTGAAGCTTTCTTT. Translated: CASSPPSGGPEAFF.

V and J are TRBV30 and TRBJ2-2; D ambiguous. V was shortened by 3 bases and J by 4 bases, with 3 bases between the two germline ends. The CDR3 loop spans 11 amino acids. From germline, CDR1 is GTSNPN and CDR2 SVGIG (reference sequence). DNA of the CDR3: TGTGCCTGGAGCTTCACCGGGGAGCTGTTTTTT. It translates to CAWSFTGELFF. Complete variable domain (other parts from reference TRBV30 and TRBJ2-2): SQTIHQWPATLVQPVGSPLSLECTVEGTSNPNLYWYRQAAGRGLQLLFYSVGIGQISSEVPQNLSASRPQDRQFILSSKKLLLSDSGFYLCAWSFTGELFFGEGSRLTVL.

This sequence joins TRBV25-1 and TRBJ1-1; D is uncertain. The CDR3 extends over 12 amino acids. Germline V gene lookup returns CDR1 MGHDK and CDR2 SYGVNS. V dropped 4 bases and J dropped 0 bases, with 3 bases sitting between them. CDR3 amino acids: CASSVVNTEAFF. In nucleotides, the CDR3 is TGTGCCAGCAGTGTGGTGAACACTGAAGCTTTCTTT.